The TCR beta chain under discussion was sequenced for a study of human T cells and chemical hapten exposure. The overall study: Throughout the roughly 24-week study, diphenylcyclopropenone was applied weekly to the patients' scalps.

This clonotype was counted ten times or more. Its antigen is not identified. Per the original data handling: Across samples, TCR counts had a median of 95,638 and ranged from about 23,224 to 700,000. TCRdb re-analysed the RACE reads in MiXCR, keeping a single row per CDR3 protein. TCRdb, not the authors, supplied the V and J calls. The data hold 380,000 or so distinct CDR3 sequences, with around 5% observed a single time. The study, taken as a whole, reports: TCRs exceeding 1 in 1000 frequency stayed unchanged with DPC sensitization. Donors had alopecia, so their immune response may differ from healthy people's.

As to time point: patch test 1, 2 weeks after DPC sensitization. The treatment was: therapeutic diphenylcyclopropenone sensitization with weekly scalp DPC. V lost 1 base to trimming and J lost 0 bases, with 7 bases between them. This CDR3 comprises 15 residues. The sequence came from a woman between 45 and 65 years old with alopecia areata. Some clones in this sample may be carry-over from other donors' samples. The chain carries TRBV12-3 or TRBV12-4 and TRBJ1-5; no reliable D call. The sample here was whole blood, taken in connection with sensitization to the hapten diphenylcyclopropenone (DPC). The chain's CDR3 is CASSLGIHSNQPQHF. The DNA for the CDR3 is TGTGCCAGCAGTTTAGGCATACATAGCAATCAGCCCCAGCATTTT.